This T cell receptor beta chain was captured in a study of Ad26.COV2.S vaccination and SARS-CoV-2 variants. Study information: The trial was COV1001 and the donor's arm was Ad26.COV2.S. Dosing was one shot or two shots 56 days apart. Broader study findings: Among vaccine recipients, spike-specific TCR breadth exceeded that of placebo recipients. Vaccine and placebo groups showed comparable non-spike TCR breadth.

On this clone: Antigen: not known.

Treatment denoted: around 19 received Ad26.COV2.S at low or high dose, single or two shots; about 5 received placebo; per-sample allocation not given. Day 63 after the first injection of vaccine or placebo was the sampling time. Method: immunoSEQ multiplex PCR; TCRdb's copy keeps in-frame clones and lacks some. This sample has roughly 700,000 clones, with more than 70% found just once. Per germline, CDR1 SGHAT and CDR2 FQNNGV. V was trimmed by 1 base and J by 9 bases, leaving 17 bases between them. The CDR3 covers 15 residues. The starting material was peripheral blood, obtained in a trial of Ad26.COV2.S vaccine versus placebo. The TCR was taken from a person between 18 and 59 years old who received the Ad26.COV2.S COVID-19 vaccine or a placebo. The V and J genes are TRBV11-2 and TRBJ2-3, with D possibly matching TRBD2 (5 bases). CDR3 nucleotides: TGTGCCAGCAGCTTAGGACTATCCCGATTTAACACGCAGTATTTT. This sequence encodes CASSLGLSRFNTQYF. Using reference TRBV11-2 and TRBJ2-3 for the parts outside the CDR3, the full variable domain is EAGVAQSPRYKIIEKRQSVAFWCNPISGHATLYWYQQILGQGPKLLIQFQNNGVVDDSQLPKDRFSAERLKGVDSTLKIQPAKLEDSAVYLCASSLGLSRFNTQYFGPGTRLTVL.